This T cell receptor (beta chain) was recovered during a study of shared clonotypes between healthy human individuals (dated by TCRdb to the early 2020s). Regarding the study in general: Three men and a couple of women, aged 18 to 49 years, made up the cohort. Per donor, three plates each were used for CD4 naive and CD4 memory, two for CD8 naive, and one for CD8 memory. To estimate repertoire size and how much clonotypes are shared between individuals, the study performed deep sequencing of blood TCR repertoires from 4 to 6 healthy adults. Different laboratories and diverse techniques were used to prepare libraries and sequence TCR repertoires, to increase sequencing depth and limit assay-specific biases. Between about 0.94 and 8.9 billion PBMCs per donor were obtained by leukapheresis.

Using the deep immunoSEQ assay, multiplex PCR amplified TCR CDR3 regions from genomic DNA. Extracted genomic DNA from each cell subset was spread evenly across all wells of several immunoSEQ 96-well plates, with each plate serving as a replicate. Each replicate PCR for sorted subsets received about 220 ng genomic DNA, equal to about 29,000 T cell genomes. Purified libraries were measured with a Qubit 3.0 fluorometer, size-checked on a Bioanalyzer 2100, and measured again with the KAPA Library Quantification kit. Every immunoSEQ 96-well plate was sequenced on a dedicated single-read 150-cycle Illumina NextSeq 550 flow cell. In the original analysis: Because the immunoSEQ output included only junctional sequences and no quality scores, the filtering could not be the same as the filtering used for full-length reads. Sequences were annotated with PyIR, a Python wrapper for IgBLAST v1.9, using IMGT germline references to assign V/J genes and CDR3. Reads were removed for weak V/J assignments (E-value above 1e-6), missing CDR3, stop codons, out-of-frame junctions, or ambiguous translated residues. V3J clonotypes were defined as sequences sharing the same inferred V gene, J gene, and CDR3 amino acid sequence. To compute the percentage overlap between repertoires, the number of shared unique clonotypes was divided by the size of the smaller repertoire. RTK rarefaction, the Chao1 estimator, and Recon v2.1 estimates of unobserved clonotypes were used to assess repertoire richness. Generation probabilities were computed with OLGA for all TCRbeta clonotypes obtained by the gDNA method from a few donors. The clones in this table, taken by TCRdb from immuneACCESS, are in-frame only. Not every clone is retained; where verified, under half of the shortfall comes from an unresolved V gene, and the cause of the rest is unknown. V, J and clone size are those of that table, while D and trimming were read from the DNA. The sample table contains 2,500,000 or so clones; only one count was recorded for over 85% of them. The biggest ten clones account for around 0.14% of the sample.

The paper's findings and limits, for the study overall: Naive subsets generally had larger estimated clonotype richness than memory subsets did. Higher generation probabilities were observed for clonotypes shared by all four sorted-subset donors than for non-shared clonotypes. Rarefaction of sorted-subset datasets indicated incomplete sequencing despite the large sequencing depth. The small number of donors limited the genetic and exposure-history diversity represented. Based on pairwise subsampling, the degree of clonotype sharing among donors was expected to be affected by sequencing depth. Sampling was restricted to blood, and TCR repertoires in tissues likely differ from the TCR repertoires found in blood. About 5% of naive CD4, around 3.5% of naive CD8, approximately 2% of memory CD4, and 0.35% to 0.5% of memory CD8 clonotypes were shared across a handful of donors.

About this clone: The antigen this receptor binds is unknown. Base qualities are not at hand, and no much larger clone is one base apart.

Trimmed from V: 7 bases; trimmed from J: 5 bases; junction bases lacking a gene match: 11. The CDR3 runs 16 amino acids, cysteine and phenylalanine included. Only CDR3 DNA is held: 48 bases, read in frame from base 1. The CDR1 and CDR2 encoded by the germline V gene are WSHSY and SAAADI. Donors were healthy HIV-negative adults with no recently reported acute infections or vaccinations. Only Caucasian adults living in Nashville, Tennessee, USA were represented among the donors. Magnetic negative selection was used to enrich CD4+ T cells, after which naive cells were positively selected on CD45RA and the negative fraction became the memory subset. Blood was obtained by leukapheresis, after which PBMCs were separated by Ficoll-Histopaque density gradient centrifugation and cryopreserved in liquid nitrogen vapor phase. Purity and quantity of every magnetically sorted T cell population were checked by analytical flow cytometry. Genomic DNA was isolated from each sorted fraction and quantified by UV absorbance on a Nanodrop 2000c.

The sample consisted of naive CD4+ T cells sorted from blood. Per the publication, the cell subset or site label means: CD45RA+ positively selected. The receptor's source is a man younger than 35 in good health. This chain is built from TRBV10-2 and TRBJ2-1; the junction holds 10 bases that match TRBD1. CDR3 region: CASTRGRGQGNNEQFF. The sequenced DNA is TGCGCCAGCACCAGAGGTAGGGGACAGGGGAACAATGAGCAGTTCTTC.